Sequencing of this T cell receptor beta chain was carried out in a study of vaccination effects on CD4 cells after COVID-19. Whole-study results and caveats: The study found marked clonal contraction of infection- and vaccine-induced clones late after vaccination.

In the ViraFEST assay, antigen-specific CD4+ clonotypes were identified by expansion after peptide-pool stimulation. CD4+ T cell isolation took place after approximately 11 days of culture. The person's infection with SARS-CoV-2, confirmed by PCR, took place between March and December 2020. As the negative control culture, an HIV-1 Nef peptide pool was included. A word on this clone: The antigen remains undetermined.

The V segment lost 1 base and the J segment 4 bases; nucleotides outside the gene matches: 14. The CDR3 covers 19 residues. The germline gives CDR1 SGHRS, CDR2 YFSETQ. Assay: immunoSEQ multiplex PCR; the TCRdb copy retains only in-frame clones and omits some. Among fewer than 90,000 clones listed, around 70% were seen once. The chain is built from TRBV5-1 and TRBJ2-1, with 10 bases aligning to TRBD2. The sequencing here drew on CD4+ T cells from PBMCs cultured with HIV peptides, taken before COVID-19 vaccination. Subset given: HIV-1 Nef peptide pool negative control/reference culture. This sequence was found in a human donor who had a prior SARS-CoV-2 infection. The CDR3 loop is CASSLSSNLAGVRYNEQFF. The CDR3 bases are TGCGCCAGCAGCTTGTCCTCCAATCTAGCGGGAGTTCGATACAATGAGCAGTTCTTC.